Here is one TCR beta chain with its context. Profiled with immunoSEQ multiplex PCR; TCRdb holds only in-frame clones, not every one. The table has under 350,000 clones, roughly 85% seen once. The entry originates in a study of blood T cell repertoires in COVID-19. In the study overall: COVID-19 samples from acute and convalescent phases originated in the United States, Italy and Spain. T cells, B-cell-depleted T cells, or PBMCs provided the cDNA or gDNA that served as material.

The sequence was collected from a human donor in a cohort sampled during active COVID-19. The sequenced sample consisted of peripheral blood.

As DNA, the CDR3 is TGTGCCACCAGTGATTTCAGTGAGAACACCGGGGAGCTGTTTTTT. It translates to CATSDFSENTGELFF. V usage is TRBV24-1 and J usage is TRBJ2-2; D remains ambiguous. V was pared by 1 base and J by 1 base, with 6 bases between. The CDR3 covers 15 residues. CDR1 and CDR2 from the germline V gene are KGHDR and SFDVKD.